This T cell receptor beta chain was identified in a study of T cells in Graves' hyperthyroidism and ophthalmopathy. General study points: The model forecast ophthalmopathy, anticipating it by a median around 6.4 months before onset. Appearing also in blood were most of the thyroid clonotypes expanded above 0.001.

Of note for this clonotype: Its target is unknown.

From RNA transcripts, TCR beta CDR3 regions were amplified. TCR CDR3 regions were first amplified by RT-PCR with HTBI primers. TCRdb redid the calling of the multiplex PCR reads with MiXCR, one entry per CDR3 protein. The data show 300,000 to 450,000 distinct CDR3 sequences, roughly 25% seen once. CDR1 and CDR2 (germline): MDHEN, SYDVKM. The CDR3 has 14 amino acids. J lost 9 bases, V lost 4 bases, and 5 bases had no gene match. The source is a man aged 45-60 years with Graves' hyperthyroidism. The chain joins TRBV28 to TRBJ1-6; 8 nucleotides agree with TRBD1. The sample consisted of blood. CDR3 in DNA: TGTGCCAGCAGTTGGAACAGGGGGATTTCACCCCTCCACTTT. Protein product: CASSWNRGISPLHF.